This TCR beta chain was documented in a study of cytomegalovirus exposure and HLA in healthy donors. This CDR3 spans 14 amino acids. Germline-derived CDR1 and CDR2 are LGHNA and YSLEER. Trimming removed 4 bases from V and 6 bases from J, with 15 bases in between. Libraries were prepared by immunoSEQ multiplex PCR; TCRdb keeps only in-frame clonotypes and omits some of them. This table has about 150,000 clones, around nine tenths appearing once. V gene TRBV4-3 combines with J gene TRBJ1-1, with a weak D call TRBD1 (6 bases). This TCR derives from a man between 18 and 29 years old in good health and CMV-seropositive. The sample comprised PBMCs. CDR3 protein: CASSPLGRGSEAFF. The CDR3 DNA reads as TGCGCCAGCAGCCCCCTAGGCAGGGGCTCTGAAGCTTTCTTT.